The clone carrying this T cell receptor beta chain was picked up many times. Its antigen is unidentified. These data come from a study of T cells in Graves' hyperthyroidism and ophthalmopathy. Germline CDR1 reads SGHNT; CDR2 reads YENEEA. The length of the CDR3 is 18 residues. V dropped 1 base and J dropped 5; count of bases not matched to a gene: 12. A Clinical Activity Score of at least 3, a NOSPECS grade of at least 4 and a duration under 3 months were recorded in the ophthalmopathy patients. Uncontrolled infections, other autoimmune diseases, pregnancy or lactation led to exclusion of patients. PBMCs were sourced from approximately 10 ml fresh peripheral blood. Study results and caveats: Blood shared most expanded thyroid clonotypes above 0.001.

There were TCR beta CDR3 regions amplified from RNA transcripts. With the HTBI primer set, the TCR CDR3 went through a first round of RT-PCR. TCRdb reanalysed the multiplex PCR reads using MiXCR and keeps one entry per CDR3 protein. The data contain hundreds of thousands of distinct CDR3 sequences, 20% of them singletons. The genes are TRBV11-3 and TRBJ2-1; 9 bases line up with TRBD2. The receptor was derived from a man aged 35-49 years with Graves' ophthalmopathy. Source material: blood. The CDR3 region is CASSLGLAAGIGDNEQFF. The CDR3 DNA is TGTGCCAGCAGCTTAGGACTAGCGGCGGGAATCGGGGACAATGAGCAGTTCTTC.